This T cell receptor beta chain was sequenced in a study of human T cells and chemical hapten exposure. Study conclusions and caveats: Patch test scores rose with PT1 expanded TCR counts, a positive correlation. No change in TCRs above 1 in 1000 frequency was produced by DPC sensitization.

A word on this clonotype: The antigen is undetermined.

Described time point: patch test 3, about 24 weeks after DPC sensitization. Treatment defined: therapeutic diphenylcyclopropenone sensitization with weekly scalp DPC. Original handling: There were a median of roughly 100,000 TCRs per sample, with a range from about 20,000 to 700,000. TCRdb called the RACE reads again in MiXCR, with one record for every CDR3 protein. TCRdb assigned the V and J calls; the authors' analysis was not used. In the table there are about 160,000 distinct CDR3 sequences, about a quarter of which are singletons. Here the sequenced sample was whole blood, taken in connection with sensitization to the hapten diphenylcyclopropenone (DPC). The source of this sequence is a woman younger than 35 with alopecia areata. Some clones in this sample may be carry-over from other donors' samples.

This CDR3 is CSARGFVLAGIDEQFF. The DNA of the CDR3 is TGCAGTGCTAGAGGTTTCGTACTAGCGGGAATCGATGAGCAGTTCTTC. The gene calls are TRBV20-1 and TRBJ2-1; TRBD2 aligns across 10 bases. J gave up 8 bases and V 1 base, and 11 bases lay outside the gene matches. This CDR3 is built from 16 residues. Germline CDR1 is DFQATT and CDR2 is SNEGSKA (reference sequence).